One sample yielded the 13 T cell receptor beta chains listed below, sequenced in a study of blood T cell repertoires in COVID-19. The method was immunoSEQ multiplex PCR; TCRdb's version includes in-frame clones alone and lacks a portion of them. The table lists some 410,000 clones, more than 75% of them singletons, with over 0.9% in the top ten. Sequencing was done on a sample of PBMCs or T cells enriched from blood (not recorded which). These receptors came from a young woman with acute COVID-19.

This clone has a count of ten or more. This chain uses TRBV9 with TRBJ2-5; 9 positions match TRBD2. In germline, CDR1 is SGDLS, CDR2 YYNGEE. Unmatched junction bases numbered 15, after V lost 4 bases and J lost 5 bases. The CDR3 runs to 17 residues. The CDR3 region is CASSPGLGSGSGETQYF. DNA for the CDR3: TGTGCCAGCAGCCCCGGGCTGGGTAGCGGGAGCGGGGAGACCCAGTACTTC.

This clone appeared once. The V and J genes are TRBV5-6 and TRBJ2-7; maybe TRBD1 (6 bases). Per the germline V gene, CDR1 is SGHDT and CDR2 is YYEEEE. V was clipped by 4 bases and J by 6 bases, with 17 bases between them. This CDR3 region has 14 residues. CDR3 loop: CASSPDAGEGEQYF. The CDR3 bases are TGTGCCAGCAGCCCGGATGCAGGGGAAGGCGAGCAGTACTTC.

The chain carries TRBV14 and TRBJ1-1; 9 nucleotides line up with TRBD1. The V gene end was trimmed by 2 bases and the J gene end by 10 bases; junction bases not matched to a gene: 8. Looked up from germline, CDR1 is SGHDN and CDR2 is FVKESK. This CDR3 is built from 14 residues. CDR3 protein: CASSQPGQGVRAFF. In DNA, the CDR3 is TGTGCCAGCAGCCAACCGGGACAGGGAGTGCGAGCTTTCTTT.

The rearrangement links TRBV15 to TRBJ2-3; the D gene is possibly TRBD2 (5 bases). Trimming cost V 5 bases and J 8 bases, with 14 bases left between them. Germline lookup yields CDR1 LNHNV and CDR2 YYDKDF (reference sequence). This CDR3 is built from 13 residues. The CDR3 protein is CATSDTAGRTQYF. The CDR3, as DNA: TGTGCCACCAGCGACACGGCGGGCCGTACGCAGTATTTT.

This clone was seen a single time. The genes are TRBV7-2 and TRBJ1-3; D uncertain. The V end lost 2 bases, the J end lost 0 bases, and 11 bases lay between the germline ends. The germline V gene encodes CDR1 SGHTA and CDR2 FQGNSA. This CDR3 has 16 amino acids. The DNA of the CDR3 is TGTGCCAGCAGCTTACAGAGCACTAGCTCTGGAAACACCATATATTTT. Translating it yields CASSLQSTSSGNTIYF.

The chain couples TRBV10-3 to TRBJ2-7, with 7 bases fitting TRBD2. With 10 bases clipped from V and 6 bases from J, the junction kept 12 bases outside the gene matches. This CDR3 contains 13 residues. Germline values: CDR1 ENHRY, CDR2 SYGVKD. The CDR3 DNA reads TGTGCCACCGTAGCCGGGACTAAAGGCGAGCAGTACTTC. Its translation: CATVAGTKGEQYF.

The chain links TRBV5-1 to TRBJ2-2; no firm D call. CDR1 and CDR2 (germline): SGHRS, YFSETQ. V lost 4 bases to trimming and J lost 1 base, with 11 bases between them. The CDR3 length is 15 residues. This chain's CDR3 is CASSPTNRNTGELFF. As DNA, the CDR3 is TGCGCCAGCAGCCCGACGAACAGGAACACCGGGGAGCTGTTTTTT.

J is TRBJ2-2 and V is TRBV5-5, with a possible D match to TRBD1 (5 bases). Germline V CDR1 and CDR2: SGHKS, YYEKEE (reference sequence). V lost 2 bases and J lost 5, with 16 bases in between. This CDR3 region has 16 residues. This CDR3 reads CASSLYLRVETGELFF. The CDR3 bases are TGTGCCAGCAGCTTATATCTCAGGGTCGAGACCGGGGAGCTGTTTTTT.

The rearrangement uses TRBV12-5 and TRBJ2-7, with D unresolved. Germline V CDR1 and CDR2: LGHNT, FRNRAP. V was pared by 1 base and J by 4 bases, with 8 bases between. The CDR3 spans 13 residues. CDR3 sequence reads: CASGLAPGYEQYF. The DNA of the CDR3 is TGTGCTAGTGGTTTGGCCCCCGGGTACGAGCAGTACTTC.

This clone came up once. CDR3 bases: TGCGCCAGCAGTCGGGGCGGGAGGGAGACCCAGTACTTC. Translating gives CASSRGGRETQYF. This rearrangement joins TRBV5-1 to TRBJ2-5, with 8 bases fitting TRBD2. From germline, CDR1 is SGHRS and CDR2 YFSETQ. The CDR3 is made up of 13 amino acids. V was clipped by 5 bases and J by 5 bases; unmatched bases: 5.

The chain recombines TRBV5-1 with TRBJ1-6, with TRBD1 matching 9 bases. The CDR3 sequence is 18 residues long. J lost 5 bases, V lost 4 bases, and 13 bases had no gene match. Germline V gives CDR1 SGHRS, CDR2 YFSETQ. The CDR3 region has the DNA TGCGCCAGCAGCCATCGACCGGGACAGGGAGGTGATAATTCACCCCTCCACTTT. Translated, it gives CASSHRPGQGGDNSPLHF.

The CDR3 loop reads CASSQERTGITAKLFF. DNA for the CDR3: TGTGCCAGCAGCCAAGAAAGGACAGGGATAACAGCAAAACTGTTTTTT. This chain joins TRBV7-6 and TRBJ1-4; 8 bases match TRBD1. Germline CDR1 is SGHVS and CDR2 is FNYEAQ. The CDR3 is 16 amino acids. Germline trimming cut 5 bases from V and 10 bases from J; bases unmatched to any gene: 15.

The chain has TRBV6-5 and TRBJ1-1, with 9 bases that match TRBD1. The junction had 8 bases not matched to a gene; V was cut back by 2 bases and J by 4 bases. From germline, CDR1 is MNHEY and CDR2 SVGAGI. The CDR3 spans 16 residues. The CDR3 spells CASSYHAPGQGTEAFF. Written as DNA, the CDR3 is TGTGCCAGCAGTTACCATGCCCCGGGACAGGGCACTGAAGCTTTCTTT.